This T cell receptor (beta chain) stems from a study of identical twins. Study observations and caveats: It was cross-sectional statistical analysis, not following the same donors, that the conclusions relied on. Twins shared out-of-frame alpha sequences with excess low generation probability.

TCRdb processed the 5' RACE reads anew with MiXCR; each CDR3 protein has one entry. The sample lists 540,000 or so distinct CDR3 sequences, approximately 20% occurring once. The CDR3 extends over 14 amino acids. Deletions cut 8 bases from V and 0 bases from J, with 11 bases between. The germline V gene encodes CDR1 SNHLY and CDR2 FYNNEI. For this clonotype: The antigen is unknown.

The same sample was also studied in work on yellow fever vaccine responses in identical twins.

The clonotype was recovered from a young woman in good health. What was sequenced was CD4+ T cells sorted from blood. The chain combines TRBV2 with TRBJ1-3; a weak D match, TRBD1 (5 bases). CDR3 DNA sequence: TGTGCCAGCTCCCCTCAGGGCTCTGGAAACACCATATATTTT. Amino acids: CASSPQGSGNTIYF.